The 2 T cell receptor beta chains presented below share a single source sample, sequenced in a study of identical twins. A single record per CDR3 protein comes from TCRdb applying MiXCR to the 5' RACE reads. This sample yields about 280,000 distinct CDR3 sequences, of which under 9% are seen a single time; around 2.1% belongs to the top ten. Another study also made use of these data, one on yellow fever vaccine responses in identical twins.

Sequencing was done on a sample of memory (CD45RO+) T cells sorted from blood. These receptors all come from a woman between 18 and 29 years old in good health.

In its sample, this clonotype was seen many times. This CDR3 is CASSLETGQGSETQYF. For the CDR3, the DNA is TGTGCCAGCAGCCTCGAAACGGGACAGGGATCCGAGACCCAGTACTTC. The chain employs TRBV7-8 and TRBJ2-5; 9 nucleotides line up with TRBD1. Germline values: CDR1 SGHVS, CDR2 FQNEAQ. V shed 5 bases, J shed 5 bases, and the junction held 12 bases outside the gene matches. There are 16 residues in the CDR3.

This clonotype was detected a few times. In DNA, the CDR3 is TGCGCCAGCCACTTGGAGGGCGGGTACGAGCAGTACTTC. Translation: CASHLEGGYEQYF. The chain combines TRBV5-1 with TRBJ2-7, with D perhaps matching TRBD2 (6 bases). The germline V gene has CDR1 SGHRS and CDR2 YFSETQ. V shed 7 bases and J shed 4 bases, with 15 bases lying between them. The CDR3 contains 13 residues.